This T cell receptor (beta chain) was recovered during a study of blood T cell repertoires in COVID-19. Study at large: Material from acute and convalescent COVID-19 was sourced from the United States, Italy and Spain.

TCRdb's table, derived via immunoSEQ multiplex PCR, lists solely in-frame clones and lacks some. This table has around 150,000 clones, 85% appearing once. This clone was seen a single time. Sequenced sample: peripheral blood. The sequence came from a human donor with acute or convalescent COVID-19. The donor label of this sample is uncertain.

CDR3: CAWSTLGLAGETQYF. Written as DNA, the CDR3 is TGTGCCTGGAGTACATTAGGACTAGCGGGGGAGACCCAGTACTTC. The chain carries TRBV30 and TRBJ2-5; 12 positions agree with TRBD2. V lost 2 bases to trimming and J lost 5 bases; unmatched junction nucleotides: 6. The CDR3 totals 15 residues. The germline gives CDR1 GTSNPN, CDR2 SVGIG (reference sequence).